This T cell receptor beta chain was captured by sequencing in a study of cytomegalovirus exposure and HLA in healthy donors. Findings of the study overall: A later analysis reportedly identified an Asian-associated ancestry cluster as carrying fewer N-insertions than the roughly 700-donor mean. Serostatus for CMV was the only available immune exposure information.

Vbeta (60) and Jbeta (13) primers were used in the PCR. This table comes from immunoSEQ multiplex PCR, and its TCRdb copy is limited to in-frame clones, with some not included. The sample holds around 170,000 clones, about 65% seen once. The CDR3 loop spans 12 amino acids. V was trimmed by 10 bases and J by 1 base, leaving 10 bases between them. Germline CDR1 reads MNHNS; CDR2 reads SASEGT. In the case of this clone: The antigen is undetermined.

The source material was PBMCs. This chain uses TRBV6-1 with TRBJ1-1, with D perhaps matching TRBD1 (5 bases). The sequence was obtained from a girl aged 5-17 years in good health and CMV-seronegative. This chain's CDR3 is CATGQGNTEAFF. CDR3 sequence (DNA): TGTGCCACCGGGCAGGGGAACACTGAAGCTTTCTTT.